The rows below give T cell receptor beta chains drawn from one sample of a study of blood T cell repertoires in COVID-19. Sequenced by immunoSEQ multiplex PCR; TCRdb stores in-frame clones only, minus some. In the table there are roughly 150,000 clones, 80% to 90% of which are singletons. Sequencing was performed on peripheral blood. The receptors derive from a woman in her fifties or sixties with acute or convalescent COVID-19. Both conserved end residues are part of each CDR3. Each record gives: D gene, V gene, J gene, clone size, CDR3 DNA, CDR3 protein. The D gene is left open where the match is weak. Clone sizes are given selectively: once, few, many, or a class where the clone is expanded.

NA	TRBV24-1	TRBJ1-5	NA	TGTGCCACCAGTGATCTCACTTATAGCAATCAGCCCCAGCATTTT	CATSDLTYSNQPQHF
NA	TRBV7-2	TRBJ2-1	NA	TGTGCCAGCAGCTTAGTCCAGAACTCCTACAATGAGCAGTTCTTC	CASSLVQNSYNEQFF
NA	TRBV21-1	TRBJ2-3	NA	TGTGCCAGCAGGATACAACCATTGGACAGGGTGTGGGCAGATACGCAGTATTTT	CASRIQPLDRVWADTQYF
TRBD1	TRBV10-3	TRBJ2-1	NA	TGTGCCATCAGCGACAGGGGGCGACACAATGAGCAGTTCTTC	CAISDRGRHNEQFF
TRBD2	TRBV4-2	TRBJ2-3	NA	TGTGCCAGCAGCCAAAAGGTGGGACTAGGCACAGATACGCAGTATTTT	CASSQKVGLGTDTQYF
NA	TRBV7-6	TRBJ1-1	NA	TGTGCCAGCAGTTTAACGGGTTCGACTGAAGCTTTCTTT	CASSLTGSTEAFF
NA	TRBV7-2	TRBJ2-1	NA	TGTGCCAGCAGCTCCCCAGGCGGGCTCTACAATGAGCAGTTCTTC	CASSSPGGLYNEQFF
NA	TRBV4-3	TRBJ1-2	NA	TGCGCCAGCAGCCAAGGGAACAGAGCCTATGGCTACACCTTC	CASSQGNRAYGYTF
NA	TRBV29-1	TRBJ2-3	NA	TGCAGCGTTGCCCGACGCGGGACTTTTAGCACAGATACGCAGTATTTT	CSVARRGTFSTDTQYF
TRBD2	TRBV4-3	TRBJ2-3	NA	TGCGCCAGCAGCCAAGGAGGGACTACAAGCACAGATACGCAGTATTTT	CASSQGGTTSTDTQYF
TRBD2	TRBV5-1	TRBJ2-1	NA	TGCGCCAGCAGCCGACCGGGAGGCGACAATGAGCAGTTCTTC	CASSRPGGDNEQFF
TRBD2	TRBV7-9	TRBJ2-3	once	TGTGCCAGCAGCCTAGGGAGGGTTTCCGAAGATACGCAGTATTTT	CASSLGRVSEDTQYF
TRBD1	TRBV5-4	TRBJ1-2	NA	TGTGCCAGCAGCTTAGAACCGGGACAGCCCCCGCCTATAACCTTC	CASSLEPGQPPPITF
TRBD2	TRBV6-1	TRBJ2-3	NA	TGTGCCAGCAGTGAAATATTGTCGGTAGCGGGGAACACAGATACGCAGTATTTT	CASSEILSVAGNTDTQYF
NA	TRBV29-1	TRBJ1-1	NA	TGCAGCGTCGACCGGGACATAAACATGAACACTGAAGCTTTCTTT	CSVDRDINMNTEAFF
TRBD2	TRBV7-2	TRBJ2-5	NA	TGTGCCAGCCAAAGAGGGGCGGGAGTAGGTCAAGAGACCCAGTACTTC	CASQRGAGVGQETQYF
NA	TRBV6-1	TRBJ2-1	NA	TGTGCCAGCAGTGAACTAGGCCCTGTTCAGCTCTTC	CASSELGPVQLF
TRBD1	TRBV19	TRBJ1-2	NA	TGTGCCAGTAGTATGGAGGCGGGACAGGGGTATGGCTACACCTTC	CASSMEAGQGYGYTF
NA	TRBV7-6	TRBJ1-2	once	TGTGCCAGCAGCTCCCCTCCAGGGGCTCTCGGACGGGACTATGGCTACACCTTC	CASSSPPGALGRDYGYTF
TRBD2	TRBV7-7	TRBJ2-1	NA	TGTGCCAGCAGCACCGGACTAGCGGGAGAGAGGTTCTTC	CASSTGLAGERFF
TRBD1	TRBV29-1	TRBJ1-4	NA	TGCAGCGTTCACGAACAGGGGGCGCGTTCTTCTGAAAAACTGTTTTTT	CSVHEQGARSSEKLFF
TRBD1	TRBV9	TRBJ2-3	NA	TGTGCCAGCAGCGCAACAGGGGGCCCCACAGATACGCAGTATTTT	CASSATGGPTDTQYF
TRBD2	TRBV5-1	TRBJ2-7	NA	TGCGCCAGCAGGTGGATGACTAGCGGGCTCTACGAGCAGTACTTC	CASRWMTSGLYEQYF
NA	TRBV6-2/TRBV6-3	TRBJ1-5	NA	TGTGCCAGCAGTTACGTTACAGATAATCAGCCCCAGCATTTT	CASSYVTDNQPQHF
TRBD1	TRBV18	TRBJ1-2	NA	TGTGCCAGCTCACCACCGAGTACAGGGGGCGACTATGGCTACACCTTC	CASSPPSTGGDYGYTF
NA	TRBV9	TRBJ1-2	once	TGTGCCAGCAGCCCCTTCAGGTCCAACTATGGCTACACCTTC	CASSPFRSNYGYTF
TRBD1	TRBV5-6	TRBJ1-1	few	TGTGCCAGCACCATGACAGGGAAGAACACTGAAGCTTTCTTT	CASTMTGKNTEAFF
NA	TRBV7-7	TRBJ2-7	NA	TGTGCCAGCAGCCTCGGGACATATGGCTCCTACGAGCAGTACTTC	CASSLGTYGSYEQYF
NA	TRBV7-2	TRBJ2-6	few	TGTGCCAGCAGCTTAAGCCCCTCTGGGGCCAACGTCCTGACTTTC	CASSLSPSGANVLTF
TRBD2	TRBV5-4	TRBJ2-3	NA	TGTGCCAGCAGCCATAGCGGGGGGAGCACAGATACGCAGTATTTT	CASSHSGGSTDTQYF
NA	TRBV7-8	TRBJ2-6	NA	TGTGCCAGCAGCATCTCTAACTCTGGGGCCAACGTCCTGACTTTC	CASSISNSGANVLTF
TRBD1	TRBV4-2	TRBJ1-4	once	TGTGCCAGCAGCACAAGGGACAGGGGGGAAAAACTGTTTTTT	CASSTRDRGEKLFF
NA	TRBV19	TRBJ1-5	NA	TGTGCCAGTAGTATAGGTCCAGGGGCGAATCAGCCCCAGCATTTT	CASSIGPGANQPQHF
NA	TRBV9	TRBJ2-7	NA	TGTGCTAGCAGCGTAGTCGTCAGGATAAACGAGCAGTACTTC	CASSVVVRINEQYF
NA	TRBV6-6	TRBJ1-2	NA	TGTGCCAGCAGCGACTATGGCTACACCTTC	CASSDYGYTF
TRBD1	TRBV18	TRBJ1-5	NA	TGTGCCAGCTCACCACAAGGACAGGCAGGACAGCCCCAGCATTTT	CASSPQGQAGQPQHF
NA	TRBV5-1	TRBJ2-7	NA	TGCGCCAGCAGCTTGGACTTTTACGCCTACGAGCAGTACTTC	CASSLDFYAYEQYF
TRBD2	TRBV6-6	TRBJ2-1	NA	TGTGCCAGCAGTCTCTTACCCGGGACTAGCGGGGGGGCAAATGAGCAGTTCTTC	CASSLLPGTSGGANEQFF
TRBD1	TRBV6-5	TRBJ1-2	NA	TGTGCCAGCAGAAAAACAGGGGAGGACGGCTACACCTTC	CASRKTGEDGYTF
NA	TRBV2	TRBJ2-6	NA	TGTGCCAGCAAATCGACAGCGCTCTCTGGGGCCAACGTCCTGACTTTC	CASKSTALSGANVLTF
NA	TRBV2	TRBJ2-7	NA	TGTGCCAGCACCGGGGGACGAGGATCCTACGAGCAGTACTTC	CASTGGRGSYEQYF
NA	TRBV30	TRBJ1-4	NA	TGTGCCTGGAGTGTGAGGGGGATACGTGAAAAACTGTTTTTT	CAWSVRGIREKLFF
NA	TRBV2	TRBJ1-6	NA	TGTGCCGGACGACAGGAGAGCTCCTATAATTCACCCCTCCACTTT	CAGRQESSYNSPLHF
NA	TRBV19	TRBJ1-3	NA	TGTGCCACCCGACAGTCCTCCCGCTCTGGAAACACCATATATTTT	CATRQSSRSGNTIYF
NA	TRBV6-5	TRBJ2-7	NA	TGTGCCAGCAGTAAACTTCCAGGGATTGAGCAGTACTTC	CASSKLPGIEQYF
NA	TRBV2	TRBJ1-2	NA	TGTGCCAGCAGTAGACAGGTTTATGGCTACACCTTC	CASSRQVYGYTF
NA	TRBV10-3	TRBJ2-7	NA	TGTGCCATCAGTGCCCGGGAGACCTACGAGCAGTACTTC	CAISARETYEQYF
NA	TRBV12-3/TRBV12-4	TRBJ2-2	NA	TGTGCCAGCACTCCGAACACCGGGGAGCTGTTTTTT	CASTPNTGELFF
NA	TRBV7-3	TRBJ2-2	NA	TGTGCCAGCAGCTCCGGACTCGGGGGCACCGGGGAGCTGTTTTTT	CASSSGLGGTGELFF
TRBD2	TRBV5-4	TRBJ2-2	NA	TGTGCCAGCGGGACTAGCGGGAGCGATAACGGGGAGCTGTTTTTT	CASGTSGSDNGELFF
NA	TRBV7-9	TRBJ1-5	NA	TGTGCCAGCAGCTGGTCAGATCAGCCCCAGCATTTT	CASSWSDQPQHF
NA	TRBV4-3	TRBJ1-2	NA	TGCGCCAGCAGCCCCCCCCCAGGGCGTAACTATGGCTACACCTTC	CASSPPPGRNYGYTF
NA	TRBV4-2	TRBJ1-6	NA	TGTGCCAGCAGCCAAGATTTTTTTGGCCCCGTAGGAGATTCACCCCTCCACTTT	CASSQDFFGPVGDSPLHF
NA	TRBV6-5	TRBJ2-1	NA	TGTGCCAGCAGAGCAGGGAGACTAGTCGAACAGTTCTTC	CASRAGRLVEQFF
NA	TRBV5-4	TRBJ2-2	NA	TGTGCCAGCAGCCGGGTGGGGGGATCCGGGGAGCTGTTTTTT	CASSRVGGSGELFF